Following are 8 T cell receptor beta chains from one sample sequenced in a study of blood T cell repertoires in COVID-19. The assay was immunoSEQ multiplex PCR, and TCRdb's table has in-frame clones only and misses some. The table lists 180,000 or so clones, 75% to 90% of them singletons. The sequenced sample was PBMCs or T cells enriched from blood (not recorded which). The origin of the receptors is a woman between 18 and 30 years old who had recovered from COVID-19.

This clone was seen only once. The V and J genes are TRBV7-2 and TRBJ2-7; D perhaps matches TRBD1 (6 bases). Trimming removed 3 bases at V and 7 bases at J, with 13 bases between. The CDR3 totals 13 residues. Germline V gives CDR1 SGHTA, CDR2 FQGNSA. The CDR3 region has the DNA TGTGCCAGCAGCTTGGACAGAGCACGGGAGCAGTACTTC. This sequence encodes CASSLDRAREQYF.

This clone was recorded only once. CDR3 residues: CASSLGAGGGTDTQYF. CDR3 bases: TGTGCCAGCAGCTTAGGAGCGGGAGGAGGCACAGATACGCAGTATTTT. The J gene is TRBJ2-3, the V gene TRBV7-6, with TRBD2 matching 9 bases. The V gene end was trimmed by 1 base and the J gene end by 1 base; junction bases not matched to a gene: 3. Germline lookup yields CDR1 SGHVS and CDR2 FNYEAQ. There are 16 residues in the CDR3.

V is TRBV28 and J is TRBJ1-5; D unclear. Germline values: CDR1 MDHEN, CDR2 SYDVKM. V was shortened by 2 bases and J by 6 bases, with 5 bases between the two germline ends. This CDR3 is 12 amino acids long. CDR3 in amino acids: CASSLPIQPQHF. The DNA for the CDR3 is TGTGCCAGCAGTTTACCCATTCAGCCCCAGCATTTT.

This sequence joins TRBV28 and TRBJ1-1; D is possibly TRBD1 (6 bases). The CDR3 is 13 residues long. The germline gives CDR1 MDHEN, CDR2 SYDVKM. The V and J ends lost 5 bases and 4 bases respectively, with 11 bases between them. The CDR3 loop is CASSPQGITEAFF. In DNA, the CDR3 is TGTGCCAGCAGTCCTCAGGGGATCACTGAAGCTTTCTTT. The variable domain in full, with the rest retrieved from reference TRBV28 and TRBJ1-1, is DVKVTQSSRYLVKRTGEKVFLECVQDMDHENMFWYRQDPGLGLRLIYFSYDVKMKEKGDIPEGYSVSREKKERFSLILESASTNQTSMYLCASSPQGITEAFFGQGTRLTVV.

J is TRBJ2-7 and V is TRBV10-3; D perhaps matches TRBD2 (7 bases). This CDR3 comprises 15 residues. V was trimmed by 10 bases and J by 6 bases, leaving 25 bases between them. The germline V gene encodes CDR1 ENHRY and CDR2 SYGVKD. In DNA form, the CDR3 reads TGTGCCACCACGGAGGGGCGGGGGCAAATTCGCGAGCAGTACTTC. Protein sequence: CATTEGRGQIREQYF.

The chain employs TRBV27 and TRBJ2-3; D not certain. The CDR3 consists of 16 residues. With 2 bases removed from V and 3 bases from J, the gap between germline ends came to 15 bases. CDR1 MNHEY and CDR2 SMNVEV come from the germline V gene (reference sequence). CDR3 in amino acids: CASSLGLHLATDTQYF. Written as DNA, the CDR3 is TGTGCCAGCAGTTTAGGGCTACATTTGGCGACAGATACGCAGTATTTT.

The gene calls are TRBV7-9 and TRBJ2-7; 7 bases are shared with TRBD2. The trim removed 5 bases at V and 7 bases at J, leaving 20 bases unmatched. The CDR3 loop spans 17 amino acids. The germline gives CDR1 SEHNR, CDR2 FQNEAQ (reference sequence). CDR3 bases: TGTGCCAGCAGCCCTGGGGGAGGGGCCATGAGAGGAAGGGAGCAGTACTTC. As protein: CASSPGGGAMRGREQYF.

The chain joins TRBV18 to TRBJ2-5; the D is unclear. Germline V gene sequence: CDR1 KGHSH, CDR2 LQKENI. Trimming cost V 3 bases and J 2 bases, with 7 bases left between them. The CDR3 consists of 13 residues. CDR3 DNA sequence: TGTGCCAGCTCACCGCAGGAACAAGAGACCCAGTACTTC. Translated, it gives CASSPQEQETQYF.